The T cell receptor (beta chain) described here comes from a study of shared clonotypes between healthy human individuals. Study context: The donor pool was made up of a couple of women and three men aged 18 to 49. General observations from the study: Generally, estimated richness proved larger in naive subsets than it did in memory subsets. With a handful of donors compared, 4% to 5% of naive CD4 clonotypes were shared.

Trimming left V 3 bases short and J 0 bases short, with 5 bases between. The CDR3 extends over 12 amino acids. From germline, CDR1 is GTSNPN and CDR2 SVGIG (reference sequence). A deep-level run was used for the assay. Some clones are missing from TCRdb's copy, which holds only in-frame ones; the method was immunoSEQ multiplex PCR. The table has over a million clones, about 84% seen once. This clone was observed many times. No antigen is known for it. Other DNA variants within this sample encode the same CDR3. The specimen was memory CD4+ T cells from PBMCs. Noted subset: CD45RA-negative fraction. This TCR was sampled from a man between 18 and 35 years old in good health. Some clones in this sample may be carry-over from other donors' samples. V and J are TRBV30 and TRBJ2-5; no clear D. The CDR3, as DNA: TGTGCCTGGAGCCCGTACCAAGAGACCCAGTACTTC. Its protein product is CAWSPYQETQYF.